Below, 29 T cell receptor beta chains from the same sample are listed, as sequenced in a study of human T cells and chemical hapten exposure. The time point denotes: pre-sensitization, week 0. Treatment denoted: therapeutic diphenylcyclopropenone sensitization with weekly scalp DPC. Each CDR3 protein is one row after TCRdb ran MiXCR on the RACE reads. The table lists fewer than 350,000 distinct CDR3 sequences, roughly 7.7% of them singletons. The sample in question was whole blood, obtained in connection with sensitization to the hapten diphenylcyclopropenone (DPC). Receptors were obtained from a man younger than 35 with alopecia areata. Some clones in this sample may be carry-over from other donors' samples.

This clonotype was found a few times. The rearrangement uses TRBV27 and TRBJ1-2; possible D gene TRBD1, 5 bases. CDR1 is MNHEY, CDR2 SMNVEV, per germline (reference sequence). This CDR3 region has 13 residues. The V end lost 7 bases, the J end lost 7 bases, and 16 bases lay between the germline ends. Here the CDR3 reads CASTPGGFGGYTF. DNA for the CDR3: TGTGCCAGCACCCCCGGGGGATTCGGTGGCTACACCTTC.

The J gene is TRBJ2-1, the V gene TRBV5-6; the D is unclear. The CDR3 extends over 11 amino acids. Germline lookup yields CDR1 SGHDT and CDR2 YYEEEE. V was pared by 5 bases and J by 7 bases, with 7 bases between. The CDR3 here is CASRHGNEQFF. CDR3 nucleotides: TGTGCCAGCAGGCACGGTAATGAGCAGTTCTTC.

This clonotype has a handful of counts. The CDR3: CASSSTGTANEKLFF. The CDR3, as DNA: TGTGCCAGCAGTTCTACCGGGACAGCTAATGAAAAACTGTTTTTT. The chain combines TRBV12-3 or TRBV12-4 with TRBJ1-4, with 7 positions matching TRBD1. The CDR3 is 15 amino acids. V shed 4 bases and J 3 bases; nucleotides not matched to a gene: 5.

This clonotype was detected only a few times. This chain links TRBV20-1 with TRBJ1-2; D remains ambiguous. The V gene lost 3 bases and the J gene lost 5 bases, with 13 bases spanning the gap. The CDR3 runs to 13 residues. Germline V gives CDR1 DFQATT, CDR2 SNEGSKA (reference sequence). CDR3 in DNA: TGCAGTGCTAGTCCCCCGAATACTTATGGCTACACCTTC. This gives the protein CSASPPNTYGYTF.

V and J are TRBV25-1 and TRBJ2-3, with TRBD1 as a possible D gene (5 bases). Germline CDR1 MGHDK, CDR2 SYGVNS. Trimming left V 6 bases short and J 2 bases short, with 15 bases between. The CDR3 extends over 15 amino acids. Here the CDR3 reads CASSDRTLSTDTQYF. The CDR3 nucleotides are TGTGCCAGCAGCGATAGGACACTTTCCACAGATACGCAGTATTTT.

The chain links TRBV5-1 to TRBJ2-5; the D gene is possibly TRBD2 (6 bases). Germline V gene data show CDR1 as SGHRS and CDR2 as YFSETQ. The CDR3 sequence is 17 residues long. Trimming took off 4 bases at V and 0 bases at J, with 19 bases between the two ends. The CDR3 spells CASSAGGGGKYQETQYF. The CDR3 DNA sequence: TGCGCCAGCAGCGCAGGCGGTGGGGGGAAGTACCAAGAGACCCAGTACTTC.

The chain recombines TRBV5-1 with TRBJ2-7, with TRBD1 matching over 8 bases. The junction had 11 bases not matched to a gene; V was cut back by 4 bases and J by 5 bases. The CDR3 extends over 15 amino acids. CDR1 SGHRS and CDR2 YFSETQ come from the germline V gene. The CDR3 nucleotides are TGCGCCAGCAGCCCCGGACAGGGTGTTTACCACGAGCAGTACTTC. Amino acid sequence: CASSPGQGVYHEQYF.

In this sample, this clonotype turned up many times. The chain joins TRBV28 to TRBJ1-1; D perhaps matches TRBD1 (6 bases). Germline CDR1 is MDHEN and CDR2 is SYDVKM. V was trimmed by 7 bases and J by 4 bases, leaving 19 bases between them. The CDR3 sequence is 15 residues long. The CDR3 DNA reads TGTGCCAGCACCCCTTCCGGGGGGCTGGGCACTGAAGCTTTCTTT. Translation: CASTPSGGLGTEAFF.

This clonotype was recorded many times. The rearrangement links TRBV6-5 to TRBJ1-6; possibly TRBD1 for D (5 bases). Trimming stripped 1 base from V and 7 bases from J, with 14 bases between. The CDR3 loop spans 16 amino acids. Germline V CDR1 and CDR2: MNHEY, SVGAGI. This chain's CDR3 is CASSYLGDSSNSPLHF. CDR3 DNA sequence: TGTGCCAGCAGTTACTTGGGAGACAGCTCCAATTCACCCCTCCACTTT.

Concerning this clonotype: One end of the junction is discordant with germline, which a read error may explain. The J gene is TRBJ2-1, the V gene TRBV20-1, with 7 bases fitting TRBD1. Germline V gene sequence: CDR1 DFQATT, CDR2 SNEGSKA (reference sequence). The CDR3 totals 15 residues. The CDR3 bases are TGCAGTGCTGGGGACAGTATGAGCTCCTACATTGAGCAGTTCTTC. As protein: CSAGDSMSSYIEQFF.

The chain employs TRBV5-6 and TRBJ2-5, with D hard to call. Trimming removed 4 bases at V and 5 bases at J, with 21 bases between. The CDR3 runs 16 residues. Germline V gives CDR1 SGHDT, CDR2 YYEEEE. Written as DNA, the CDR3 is TGTGCCAGCAGCACAAAACGACACTCCTCGTCCGAGACCCAGTACTTC. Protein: CASSTKRHSSSETQYF.

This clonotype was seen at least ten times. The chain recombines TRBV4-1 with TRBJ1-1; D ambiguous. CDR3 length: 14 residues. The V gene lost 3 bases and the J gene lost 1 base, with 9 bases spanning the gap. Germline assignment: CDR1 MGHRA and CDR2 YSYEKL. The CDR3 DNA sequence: TGCGCCAGCAGCCACCCTGGAACGAACACTGAAGCTTTCTTT. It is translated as CASSHPGTNTEAFF.

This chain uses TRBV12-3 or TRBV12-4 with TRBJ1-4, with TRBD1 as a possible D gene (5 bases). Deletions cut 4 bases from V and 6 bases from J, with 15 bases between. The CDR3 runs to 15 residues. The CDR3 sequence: CASSYIGARDEKLFF. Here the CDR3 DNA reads TGTGCCAGCAGTTACATTGGGGCCAGGGATGAAAAACTGTTTTTT.

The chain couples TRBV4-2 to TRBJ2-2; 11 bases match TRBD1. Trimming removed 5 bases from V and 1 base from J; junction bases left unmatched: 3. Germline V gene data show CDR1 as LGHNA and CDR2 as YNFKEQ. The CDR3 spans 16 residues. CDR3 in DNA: TGTGCCAGCAGCAGGGGACAGGGGGGGAACACCGGGGAGCTGTTTTTT. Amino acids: CASSRGQGGNTGELFF.

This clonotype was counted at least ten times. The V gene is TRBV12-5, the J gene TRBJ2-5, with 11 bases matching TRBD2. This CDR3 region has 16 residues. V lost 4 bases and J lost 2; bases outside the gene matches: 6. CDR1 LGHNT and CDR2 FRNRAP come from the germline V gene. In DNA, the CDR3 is TGTGCTAGTGGTTCCACTAGCGGGGGCCCACAAGAGACCCAGTACTTC. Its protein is CASGSTSGGPQETQYF.

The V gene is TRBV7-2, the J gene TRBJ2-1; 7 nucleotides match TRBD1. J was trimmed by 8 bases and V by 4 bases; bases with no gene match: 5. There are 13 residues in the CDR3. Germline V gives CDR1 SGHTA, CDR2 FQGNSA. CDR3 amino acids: CASSSNQGDEQFF. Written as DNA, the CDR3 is TGTGCCAGCAGCTCCAACCAGGGGGATGAGCAGTTCTTC. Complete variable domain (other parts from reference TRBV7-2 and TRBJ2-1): GAGVSQSPSNKVTEKGKDVELRCDPISGHTALYWYRQSLGQGLEFLIYFQGNSAPDKSGLPSDRFSAERTGGSVSTLTIQRTQQEDSAVYLCASSSNQGDEQFFGPGTRLTVL.

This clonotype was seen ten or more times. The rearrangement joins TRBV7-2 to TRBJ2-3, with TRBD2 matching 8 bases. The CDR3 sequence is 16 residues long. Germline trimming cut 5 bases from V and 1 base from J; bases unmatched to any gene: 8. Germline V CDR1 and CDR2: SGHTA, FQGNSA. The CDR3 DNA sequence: TGTGCCAGCAGCCCCCGGGGGGGCAGGCGCACAGATACGCAGTATTTT. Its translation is CASSPRGGRRTDTQYF. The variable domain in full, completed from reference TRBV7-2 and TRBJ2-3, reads GAGVSQSPSNKVTEKGKDVELRCDPISGHTALYWYRQSLGQGLEFLIYFQGNSAPDKSGLPSDRFSAERTGGSVSTLTIQRTQQEDSAVYLCASSPRGGRRTDTQYFGPGTRLTVL.

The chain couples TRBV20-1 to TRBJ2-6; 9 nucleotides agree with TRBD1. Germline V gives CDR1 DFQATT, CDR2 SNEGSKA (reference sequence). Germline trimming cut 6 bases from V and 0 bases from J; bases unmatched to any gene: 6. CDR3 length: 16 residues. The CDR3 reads CSAAGQGVSGANVLTF. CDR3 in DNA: TGCAGTGCCGCGGGACAGGGAGTCTCTGGGGCCAACGTCCTGACTTTC.

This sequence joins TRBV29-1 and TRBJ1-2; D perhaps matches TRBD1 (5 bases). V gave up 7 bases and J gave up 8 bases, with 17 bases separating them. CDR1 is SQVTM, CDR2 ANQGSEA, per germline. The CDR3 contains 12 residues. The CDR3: CSARQSSRGYTF. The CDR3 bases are TGCAGCGCGCGACAGTCCTCCAGAGGCTACACCTTC. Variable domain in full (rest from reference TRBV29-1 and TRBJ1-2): SAVISQKPSRDICQRGTSLTIQCQVDSQVTMMFWYRQQPGQSLTLIATANQGSEATYESGFVIDKFPISRPNLTFSTLTVSNMSPEDSSIYLCSARQSSRGYTFGSGTRLTVV.

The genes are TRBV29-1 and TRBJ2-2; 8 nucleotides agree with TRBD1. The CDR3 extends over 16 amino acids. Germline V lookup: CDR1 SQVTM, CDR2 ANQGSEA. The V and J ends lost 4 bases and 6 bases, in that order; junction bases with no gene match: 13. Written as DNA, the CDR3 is TGCAGCGTTGTTAAGGGGAGGACAGGGCGCCCCGGGGAGCTGTTTTTT. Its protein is CSVVKGRTGRPGELFF.

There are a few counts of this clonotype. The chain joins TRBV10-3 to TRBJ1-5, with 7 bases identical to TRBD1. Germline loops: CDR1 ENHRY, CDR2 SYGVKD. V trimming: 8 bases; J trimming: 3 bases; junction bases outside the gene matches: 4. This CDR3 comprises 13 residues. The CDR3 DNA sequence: TGTGCCATCGCCGGGACAGACAATCAGCCCCAGCATTTT. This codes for CAIAGTDNQPQHF.

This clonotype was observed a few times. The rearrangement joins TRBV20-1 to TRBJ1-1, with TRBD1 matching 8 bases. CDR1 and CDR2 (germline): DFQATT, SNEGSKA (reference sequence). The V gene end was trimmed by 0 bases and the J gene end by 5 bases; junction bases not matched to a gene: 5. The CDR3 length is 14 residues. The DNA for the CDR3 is TGCAGTGCTAGAGACAGGGGGCGACGGACTGAAGCTTTCTTT. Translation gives CSARDRGRRTEAFF.

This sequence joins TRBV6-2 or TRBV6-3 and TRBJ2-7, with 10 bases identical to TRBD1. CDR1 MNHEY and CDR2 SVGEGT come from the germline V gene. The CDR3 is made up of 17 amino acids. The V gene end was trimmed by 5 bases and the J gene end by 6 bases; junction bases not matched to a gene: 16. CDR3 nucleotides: TGTGCCAGCAGTAACCATCGCTCCGGGACAGGGGTATCCGAGCAGTACTTC. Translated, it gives CASSNHRSGTGVSEQYF.

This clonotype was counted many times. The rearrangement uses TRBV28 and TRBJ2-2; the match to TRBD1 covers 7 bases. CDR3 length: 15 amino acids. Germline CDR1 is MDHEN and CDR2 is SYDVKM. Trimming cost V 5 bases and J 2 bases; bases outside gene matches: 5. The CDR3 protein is CASSRGQKNTGELFF. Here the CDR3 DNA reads TGTGCCAGCAGTAGGGGACAGAAAAACACCGGGGAGCTGTTTTTT.

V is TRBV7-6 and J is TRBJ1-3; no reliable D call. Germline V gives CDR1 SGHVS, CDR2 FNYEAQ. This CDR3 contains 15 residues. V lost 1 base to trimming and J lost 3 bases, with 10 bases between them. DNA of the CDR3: TGTGCCAGCAGCTTAGAATCACACTATGGAAACACCATATATTTT. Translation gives CASSLESHYGNTIYF.

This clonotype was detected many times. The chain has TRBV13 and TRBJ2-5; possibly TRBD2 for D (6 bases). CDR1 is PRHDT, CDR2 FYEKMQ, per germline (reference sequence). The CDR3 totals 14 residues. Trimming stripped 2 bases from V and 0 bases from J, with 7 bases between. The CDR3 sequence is CASSLTGDQETQYF. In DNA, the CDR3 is TGTGCCAGCAGCTTAACGGGGGACCAAGAGACCCAGTACTTC.

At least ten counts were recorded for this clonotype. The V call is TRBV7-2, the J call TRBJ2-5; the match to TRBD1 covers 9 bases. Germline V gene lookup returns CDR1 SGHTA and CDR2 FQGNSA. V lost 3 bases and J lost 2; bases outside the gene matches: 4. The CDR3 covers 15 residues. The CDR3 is CASSLGQGIQETQYF. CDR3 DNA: TGTGCCAGCAGCTTGGGACAGGGAATACAAGAGACCCAGTACTTC.

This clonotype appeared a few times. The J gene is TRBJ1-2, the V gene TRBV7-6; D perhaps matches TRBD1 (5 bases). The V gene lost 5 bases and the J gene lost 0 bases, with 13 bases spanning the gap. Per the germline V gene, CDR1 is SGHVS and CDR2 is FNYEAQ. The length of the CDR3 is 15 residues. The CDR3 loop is CASSPPGAPNYGYTF. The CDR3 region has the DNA TGTGCCAGCAGCCCCCCCGGGGCTCCTAACTATGGCTACACCTTC.

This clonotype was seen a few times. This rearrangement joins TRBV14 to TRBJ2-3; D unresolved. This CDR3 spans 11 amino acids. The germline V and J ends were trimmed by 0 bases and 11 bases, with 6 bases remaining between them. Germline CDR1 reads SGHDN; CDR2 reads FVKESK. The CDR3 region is CASSQDRQQYF. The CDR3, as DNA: TGTGCCAGCAGCCAAGACAGACAGCAGTATTTT.